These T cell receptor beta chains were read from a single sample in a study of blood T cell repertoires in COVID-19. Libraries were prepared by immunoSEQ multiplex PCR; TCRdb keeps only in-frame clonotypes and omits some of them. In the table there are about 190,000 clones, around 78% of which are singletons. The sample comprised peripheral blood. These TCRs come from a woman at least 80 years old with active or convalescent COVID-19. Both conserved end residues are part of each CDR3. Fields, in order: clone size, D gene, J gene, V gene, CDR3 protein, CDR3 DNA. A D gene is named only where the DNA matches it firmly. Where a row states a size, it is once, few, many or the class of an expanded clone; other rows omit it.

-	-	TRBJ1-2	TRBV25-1	CASTVGGGNGYTF	TGTGCCAGCACCGTTGGGGGGGGTAATGGCTACACCTTC
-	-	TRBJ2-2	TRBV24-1	CATSDFKTNTGELFF	TGTGCCACCAGTGATTTTAAGACTAACACCGGGGAGCTGTTTTTT
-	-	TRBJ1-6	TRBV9	CASSGRLDRIGYNSPLHF	TGTGCCAGCAGCGGACGATTGGACAGAATAGGCTATAATTCACCCCTCCACTTT
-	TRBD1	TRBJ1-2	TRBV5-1	CASSPLVGQRTGYTF	TGCGCCAGCTCCCCCTTGGTGGGACAGAGGACGGGCTACACCTTC
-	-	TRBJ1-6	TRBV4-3	CASSQQGSNSPLHF	TGCGCCAGCAGCCAGCAGGGCTCTAATTCACCCCTCCACTTT
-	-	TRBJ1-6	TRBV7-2	CASSLVSGSPLHF	TGTGCCAGCAGCTTAGTGTCAGGCTCACCCCTCCACTTT
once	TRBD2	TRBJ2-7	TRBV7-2	CASSRTSGAYEQYF	TGTGCCAGCAGCCGGACTAGCGGAGCCTACGAGCAGTACTTC
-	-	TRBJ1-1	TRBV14	CASSKIVNTEAFF	TGTGCCAGCAGCAAGATAGTCAACACTGAAGCTTTCTTT
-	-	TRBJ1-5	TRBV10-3	CAISGQVSNQPQHF	TGTGCCATCAGTGGTCAGGTTAGCAATCAGCCCCAGCATTTT
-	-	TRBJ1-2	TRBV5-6	CASSSLGRAGYTF	TGTGCCAGCAGCAGCCTAGGCAGGGCTGGCTACACCTTC
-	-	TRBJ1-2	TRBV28	CASSRGNYGYTF	TGTGCCAGCAGTCGGGGGAACTATGGCTACACCTTC
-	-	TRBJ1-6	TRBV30	CAWSVRGLSPLHF	TGTGCCTGGAGTGTAAGGGGTTTGTCACCCCTCCACTTT
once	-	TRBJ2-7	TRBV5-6	CASRQQGGKYEQYF	TGTGCCAGCAGGCAACAGGGGGGGAAGTACGAGCAGTACTTC
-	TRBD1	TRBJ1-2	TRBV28	CASWVGQGNGYTF	TGTGCCAGCTGGGTGGGACAGGGGAATGGCTACACCTTC
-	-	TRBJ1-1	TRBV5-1	CASSLLDFNTEAFF	TGCGCCAGCAGCCTGCTGGACTTTAACACTGAAGCTTTCTTT
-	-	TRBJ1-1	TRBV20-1	CSARNTEAFF	TGCAGTGCCCGGAACACTGAAGCTTTCTTT
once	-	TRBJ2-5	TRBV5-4	CASSFGAGTAYF	-
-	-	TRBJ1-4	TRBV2	CASSELKILGGEKLFF	TGTGCCAGCAGTGAATTGAAGATTTTAGGAGGGGAAAAACTGTTTTTT
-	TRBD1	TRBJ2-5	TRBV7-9	CASSFFRGPWGIQETQYF	TGTGCCAGCAGCTTTTTCAGGGGGCCTTGGGGGATCCAAGAGACCCAGTACTTC
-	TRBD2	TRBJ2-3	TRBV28	CAIQGLIAGVDTQYF	TGTGCCATACAGGGGTTAATAGCGGGGGTGGATACGCAGTATTTT
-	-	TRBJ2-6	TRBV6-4	CASSPQGYGANVLTF	TGTGCCAGCAGTCCTCAGGGGTATGGGGCCAACGTCCTGACTTTC
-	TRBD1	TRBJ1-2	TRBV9	CASSVSGGYGYTF	TGTGCCAGCAGCGTGTCAGGGGGCTATGGCTACACCTTC
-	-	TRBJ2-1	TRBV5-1	CASSLGPQNNEQFF	TGCGCCAGCAGCTTGGGGCCCCAGAACAATGAGCAGTTCTTC
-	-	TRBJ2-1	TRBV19	CASSIGRANEQFF	TGTGCCAGTAGTATAGGCAGGGCGAATGAGCAGTTCTTC
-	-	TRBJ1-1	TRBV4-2	CASSQEAQGTEAFF	TGTGCCAGCAGCCAAGAGGCCCAGGGTACTGAAGCTTTCTTT
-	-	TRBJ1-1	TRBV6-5	CASKVGWANTEAFF	TGTGCCAGCAAAGTTGGCTGGGCGAACACTGAAGCTTTCTTT
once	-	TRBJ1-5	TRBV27	CASSSPSRSGSNQPQHF	TGTGCCAGCAGTTCCCCGAGCAGGTCGGGGAGCAATCAGCCCCAGCATTTT
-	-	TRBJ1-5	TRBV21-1	CASSKDSTEPQHF	TGTGCCAGCAGCAAAGACAGTACTGAGCCCCAGCATTTT
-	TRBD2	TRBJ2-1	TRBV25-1	CASSDPQRGGMMQFF	TGTGCCAGCAGTGATCCTCAGCGGGGGGGAATGATGCAGTTCTTC
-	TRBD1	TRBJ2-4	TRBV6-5	CASSSPGQIAKNIQYF	TGTGCCAGCAGTTCGCCGGGACAGATAGCCAAAAACATTCAGTACTTC
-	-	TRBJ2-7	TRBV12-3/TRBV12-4	CASSLTGNEQYF	TGTGCCAGCAGTTTAACAGGGAACGAGCAGTACTTC
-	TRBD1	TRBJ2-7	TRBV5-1	CASSLLGQGAHEQYF	TGCGCCAGCAGCTTGTTGGGACAGGGGGCACACGAGCAGTACTTC
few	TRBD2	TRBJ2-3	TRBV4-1	CASSHLSGGTDTQYF	TGCGCCAGCAGCCACCTTAGCGGGGGCACAGATACGCAGTATTTT
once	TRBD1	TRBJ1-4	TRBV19	CASSDRDPRLNEKLFF	TGTGCCAGTAGCGACAGGGACCCACGGCTTAATGAAAAACTGTTTTTT
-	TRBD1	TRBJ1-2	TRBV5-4	CASSLDRANRGRGYTF	TGTGCCAGCAGCTTGGATCGCGCCAACAGGGGTCGGGGCTACACCTTC
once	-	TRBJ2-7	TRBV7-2	CASSLAAIRGEPYEQYF	TGTGCCAGCAGCTTAGCGGCTATCCGGGGAGAGCCCTACGAGCAGTACTTC
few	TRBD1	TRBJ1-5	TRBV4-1	CASSLGQGQIQPQHF	TGCGCCAGCAGCCTGGGACAGGGACAGATTCAGCCCCAGCATTTT
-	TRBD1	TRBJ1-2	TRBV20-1	CSASSLGEDRGRDGGYTF	TGCAGTGCTAGTTCTCTAGGCGAGGACAGGGGGCGCGACGGTGGCTACACCTTC
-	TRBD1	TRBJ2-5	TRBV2	CASRDREETQYF	TGTGCCAGCAGGGACAGGGAAGAGACCCAGTACTTC
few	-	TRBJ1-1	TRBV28	CASSPIGGGGHTEAFF	TGTGCCAGCAGTCCCATTGGGGGCGGAGGACACACTGAAGCTTTCTTT
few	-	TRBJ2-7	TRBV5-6	CASSLATGSLEQYF	TGTGCCAGCAGCTTGGCCACGGGGTCCCTCGAACAGTACTTC
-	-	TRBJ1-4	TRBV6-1	CASSEAGGREKLFF	TGTGCCAGCAGTGAAGCGGGGGGACGGGAAAAACTGTTTTTT
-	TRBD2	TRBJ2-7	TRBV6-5	CASSPRGVRHYEQYF	TGTGCCAGCAGCCCCCGGGGGGTGCGCCACTACGAGCAGTACTTC
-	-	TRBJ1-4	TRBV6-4	CASIRGGRNEKLFF	TGTGCCAGCATCCGCGGAGGTAGGAATGAAAAACTGTTTTTT
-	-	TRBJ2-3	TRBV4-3	CASSRYHRGAGDTQYF	TGCGCCAGCAGCCGGTACCACCGGGGGGCGGGGGATACGCAGTATTTT